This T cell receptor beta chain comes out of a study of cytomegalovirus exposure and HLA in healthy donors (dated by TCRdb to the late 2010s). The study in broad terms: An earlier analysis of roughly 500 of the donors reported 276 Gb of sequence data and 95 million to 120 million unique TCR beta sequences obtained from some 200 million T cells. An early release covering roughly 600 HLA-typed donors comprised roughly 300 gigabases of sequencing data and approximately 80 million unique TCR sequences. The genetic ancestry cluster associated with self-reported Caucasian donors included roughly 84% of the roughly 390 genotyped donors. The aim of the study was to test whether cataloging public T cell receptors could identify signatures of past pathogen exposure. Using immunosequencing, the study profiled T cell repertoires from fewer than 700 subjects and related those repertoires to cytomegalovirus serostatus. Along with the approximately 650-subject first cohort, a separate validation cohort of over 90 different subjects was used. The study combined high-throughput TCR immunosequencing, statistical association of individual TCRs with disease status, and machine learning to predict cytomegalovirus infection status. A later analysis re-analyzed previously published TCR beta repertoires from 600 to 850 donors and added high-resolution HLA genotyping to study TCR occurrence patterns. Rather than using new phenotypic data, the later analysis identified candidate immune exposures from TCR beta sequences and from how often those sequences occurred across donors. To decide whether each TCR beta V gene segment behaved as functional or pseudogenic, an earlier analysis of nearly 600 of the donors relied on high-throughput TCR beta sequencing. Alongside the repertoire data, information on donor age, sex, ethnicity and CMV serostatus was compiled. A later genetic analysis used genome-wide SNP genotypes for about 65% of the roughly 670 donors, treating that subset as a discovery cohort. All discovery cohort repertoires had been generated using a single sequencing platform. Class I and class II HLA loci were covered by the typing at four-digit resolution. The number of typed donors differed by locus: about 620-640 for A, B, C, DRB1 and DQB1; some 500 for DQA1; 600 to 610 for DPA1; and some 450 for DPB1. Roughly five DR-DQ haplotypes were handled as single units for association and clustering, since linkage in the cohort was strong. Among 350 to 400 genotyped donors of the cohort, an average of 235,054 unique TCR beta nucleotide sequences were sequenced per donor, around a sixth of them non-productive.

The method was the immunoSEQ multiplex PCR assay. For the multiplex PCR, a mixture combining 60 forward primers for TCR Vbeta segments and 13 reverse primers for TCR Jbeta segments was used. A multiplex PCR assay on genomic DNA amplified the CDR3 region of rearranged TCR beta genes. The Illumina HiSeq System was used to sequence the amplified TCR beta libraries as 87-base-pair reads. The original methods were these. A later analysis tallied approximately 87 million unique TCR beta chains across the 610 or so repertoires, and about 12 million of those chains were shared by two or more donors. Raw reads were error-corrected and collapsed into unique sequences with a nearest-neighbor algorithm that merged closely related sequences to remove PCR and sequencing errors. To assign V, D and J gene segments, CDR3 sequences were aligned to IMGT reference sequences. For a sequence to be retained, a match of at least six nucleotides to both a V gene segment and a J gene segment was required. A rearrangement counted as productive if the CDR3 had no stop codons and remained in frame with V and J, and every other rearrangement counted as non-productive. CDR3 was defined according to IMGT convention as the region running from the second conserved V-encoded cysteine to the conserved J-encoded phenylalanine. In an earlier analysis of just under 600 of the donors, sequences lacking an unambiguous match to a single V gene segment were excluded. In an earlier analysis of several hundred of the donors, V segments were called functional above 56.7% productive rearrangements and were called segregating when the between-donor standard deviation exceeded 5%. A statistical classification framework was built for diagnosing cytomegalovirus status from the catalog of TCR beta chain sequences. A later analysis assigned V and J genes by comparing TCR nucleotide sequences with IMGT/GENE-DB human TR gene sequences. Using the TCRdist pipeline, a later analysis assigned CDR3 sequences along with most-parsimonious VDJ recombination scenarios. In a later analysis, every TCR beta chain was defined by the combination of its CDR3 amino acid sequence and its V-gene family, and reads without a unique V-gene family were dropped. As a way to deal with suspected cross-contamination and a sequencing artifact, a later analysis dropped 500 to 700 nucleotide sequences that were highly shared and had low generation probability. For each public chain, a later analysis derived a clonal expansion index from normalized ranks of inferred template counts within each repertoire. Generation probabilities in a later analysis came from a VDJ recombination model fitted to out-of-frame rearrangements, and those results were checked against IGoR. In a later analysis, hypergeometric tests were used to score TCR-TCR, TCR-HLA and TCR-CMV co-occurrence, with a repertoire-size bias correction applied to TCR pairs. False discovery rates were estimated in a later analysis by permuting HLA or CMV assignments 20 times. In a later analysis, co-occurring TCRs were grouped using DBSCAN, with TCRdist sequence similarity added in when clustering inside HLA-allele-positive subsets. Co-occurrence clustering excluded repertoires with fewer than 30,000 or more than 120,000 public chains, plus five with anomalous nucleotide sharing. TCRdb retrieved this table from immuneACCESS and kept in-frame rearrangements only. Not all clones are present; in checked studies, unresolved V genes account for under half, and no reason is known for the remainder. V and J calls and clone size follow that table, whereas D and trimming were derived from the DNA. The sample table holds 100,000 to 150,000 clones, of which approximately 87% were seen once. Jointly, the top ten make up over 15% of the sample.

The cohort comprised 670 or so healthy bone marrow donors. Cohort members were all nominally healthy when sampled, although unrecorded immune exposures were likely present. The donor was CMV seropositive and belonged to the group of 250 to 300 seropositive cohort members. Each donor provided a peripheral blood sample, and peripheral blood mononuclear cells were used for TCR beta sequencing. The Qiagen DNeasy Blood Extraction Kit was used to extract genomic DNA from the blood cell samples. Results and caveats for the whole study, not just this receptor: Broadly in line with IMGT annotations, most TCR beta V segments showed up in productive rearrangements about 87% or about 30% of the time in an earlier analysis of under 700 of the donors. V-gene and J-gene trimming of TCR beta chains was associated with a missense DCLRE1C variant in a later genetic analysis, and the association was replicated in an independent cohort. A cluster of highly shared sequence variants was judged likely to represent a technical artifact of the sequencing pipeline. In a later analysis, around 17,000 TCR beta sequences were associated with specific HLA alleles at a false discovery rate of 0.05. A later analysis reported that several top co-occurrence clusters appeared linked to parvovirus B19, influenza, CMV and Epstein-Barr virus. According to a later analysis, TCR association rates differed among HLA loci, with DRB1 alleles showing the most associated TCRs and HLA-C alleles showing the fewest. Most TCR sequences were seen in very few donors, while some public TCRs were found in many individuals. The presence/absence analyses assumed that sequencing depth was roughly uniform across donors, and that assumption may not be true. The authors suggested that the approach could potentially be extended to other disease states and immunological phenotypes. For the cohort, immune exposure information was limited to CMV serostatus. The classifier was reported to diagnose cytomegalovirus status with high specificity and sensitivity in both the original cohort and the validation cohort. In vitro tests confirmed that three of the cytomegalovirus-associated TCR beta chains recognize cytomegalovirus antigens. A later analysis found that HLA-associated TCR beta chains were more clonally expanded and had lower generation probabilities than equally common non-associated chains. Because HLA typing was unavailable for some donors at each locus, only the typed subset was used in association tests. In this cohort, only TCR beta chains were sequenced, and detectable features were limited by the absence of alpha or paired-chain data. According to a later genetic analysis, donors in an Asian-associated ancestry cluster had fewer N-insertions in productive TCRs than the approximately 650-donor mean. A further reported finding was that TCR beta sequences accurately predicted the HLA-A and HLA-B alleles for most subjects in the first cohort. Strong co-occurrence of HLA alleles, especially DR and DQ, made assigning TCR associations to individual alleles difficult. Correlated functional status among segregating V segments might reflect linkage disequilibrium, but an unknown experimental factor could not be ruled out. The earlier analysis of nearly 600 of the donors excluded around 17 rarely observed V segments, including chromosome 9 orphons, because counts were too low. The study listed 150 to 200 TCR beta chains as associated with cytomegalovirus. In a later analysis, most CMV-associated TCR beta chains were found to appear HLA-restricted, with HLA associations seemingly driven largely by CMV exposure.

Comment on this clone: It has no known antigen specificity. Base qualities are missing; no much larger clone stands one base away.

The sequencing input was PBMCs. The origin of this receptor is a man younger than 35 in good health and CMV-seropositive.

The DNA sequence is given as TGTGCCAGCAGTTACTCGAGGGTGAATCAGCCCCAGCATTTT. Translated, it reads CASSYSRVNQPQHF. The sequence links TRBV6-5 to TRBJ1-5, with the D gene not confidently named. Based on the germline V gene, the CDR1 and CDR2 sequences are MNHEY and SVGAGI. The CDR3 goes from the cysteine to the phenylalanine over 14 residues. Only the CDR3 region is kept as DNA, spanning 42 bases read in frame from base 1. Trimming costs V 0 bases and J 4 bases, and their ends lie 7 bases apart.